This T cell receptor beta chain was recorded in a study of OX40 agonist ivuxolimab in advanced cancers. Clones were sequenced by immunoSEQ multiplex PCR, and TCRdb holds only the in-frame ones, with some missing. The data contain roughly 63,000 clones, about four fifths of them singletons. The germline CDR1 and CDR2 sequences are MNHNY and SVGAGI (reference sequence). V was clipped by 2 bases and J by 7 bases, with 12 bases between them. The CDR3 consists of 14 residues. Blood got drawn at baseline, again on cycle 4 day 1, and then on cycle 7 day 1. The study, taken as a whole, reports: Expanded clones belonging to CD8+ T cells outnumbered, on average, those of CD4+. Dose levels from 0.1 to 3.0 mg/kg saw CD4+ and CD8+ blood T cells expand clonally by week 6. Low normalized T-cell clonal expansion was additionally recorded for some nonresponders.

Details on this clone: Its target is not known.

Sequences were derived from CD4+ or CD8+ T cells sorted from blood, sampled in a trial of the OX40 agonist ivuxolimab. The receptor's source is an adult with an advanced solid tumor such as melanoma, head and neck, liver or kidney cancer. V is TRBV6-6 and J is TRBJ2-4, with D possibly called TRBD1 or TRBD2 (6 bases each). The CDR3 loop reads CASSYDGGRNIQYF. Here the CDR3 DNA reads TGTGCCAGCAGTTACGACGGGGGCCGCAACATTCAGTACTTC.